This entry lists 29 T cell receptor beta chains sequenced from one sample in a study of T-cell memory formation after mild COVID-19 (dated by TCRdb to the early 2020s). Receptors were amplified or captured by 5' RACE. The instrument given in TCRdb is Illumina NovaSeq 6000. TCRdb redid the processing of the public reads, applying fastp at Q25 and MiXCR, and retained in-frame beta chains. Rows are unified per CDR3 protein, each entry keeping the most common DNA and genes. The table for this sample lists just over 60,000 distinct CDR3 sequences; roughly 9.9% of them were counted only once. The ten biggest clones cover about 1.1% of the sample. Sequencing was performed on PBMCs or a T cell subset sorted from them (not recorded which). Receptors originate from a man in his late teens or twenties who had mild COVID-19 (a few samples of this study predate the infection). The sample titles of this study are shuffled in the database, so cell type and time point are left out; the donor was told from shared clones.

On this clonotype: This clone may be a read error of a much larger clone one base away. The gene calls are TRBV7-7 and TRBJ2-3, with D perhaps given as TRBD1 or TRBD2 (6 bases each). The CDR3 has 13 residues. The V gene's germline CDR1 is SSHAT and CDR2 FNYEAQ (reference sequence). This CDR3 reads CASSPWGAGTQYF. Here the CDR3 DNA reads TGTGCTAGCAGCCCTTGGGGGGCAGGTACGCAGTATTTT.

The chain recombines TRBV29-1 with TRBJ1-2; D gene uncertain. Germline CDR1 SQVTM, CDR2 ANQGSEA. This CDR3 is built from 15 residues. The V end was cut by 0 bases, the J end by 8 bases, with 19 bases between. This CDR3 is CSVEDTDLQGKGYTF. Written as DNA, the CDR3 is TGCAGCGTTGAAGACACGGACCTGCAAGGAAAAGGCTACACCTTC.

This clonotype has at least ten counts. This sequence joins TRBV5-1 and TRBJ1-1, with 8 positions matching TRBD1. The CDR3 covers 15 residues. Trimming at V came to 1 base and at J to 2 bases, leaving 4 bases not matched to a gene. The germline V gene encodes CDR1 SGHRS and CDR2 YFSETQ. The chain's CDR3 is CASSLRQGRNTEAFF. The DNA of the CDR3 is TGCGCCAGCAGCTTGAGACAGGGGCGAAACACTGAAGCTTTCTTT.

The V call is TRBV4-3, the J call TRBJ1-1; D perhaps matches TRBD1 (5 bases). Germline V lookup: CDR1 LGHNA, CDR2 YSLEER. V was shortened by 0 bases and J by 11 bases, with 19 bases between the two germline ends. This CDR3 comprises 15 residues. DNA of the CDR3: TGCGCCAGCAGCCAAGAGAGTTGGGGGATGCTAAGGGCTTTCTTT. Its protein product is CASSQESWGMLRAFF.

This clonotype was observed a handful of times. This chain joins TRBV5-1 and TRBJ1-2, with 7 nucleotides matching TRBD1. From germline, CDR1 is SGHRS and CDR2 YFSETQ. The CDR3 consists of 13 residues. V trimming: 3 bases; J trimming: 6 bases; junction bases outside the gene matches: 5. The CDR3: CASSSTGQDGYTF. CDR3 nucleotides: TGCGCCAGCAGCTCGACTGGACAGGATGGCTACACCTTC. Supplemented by reference TRBV5-1 and TRBJ1-2, the full variable domain reads KAGVTQTPRYLIKTRGQQVTLSCSPISGHRSVSWYQQTPGQGLQFLFEYFSETQRNKGNFPGRFSGRQFSNSRSEMNVSTLELGDSALYLCASSSTGQDGYTFGSGTRLTVV.

A few counts support this clonotype. This sequence joins TRBV7-9 and TRBJ2-1; TRBD1 matches 7 bases. In germline, CDR1 is SEHNR, CDR2 FQNEAQ (reference sequence). Trimming at V came to 5 bases and at J to 8 bases, leaving 9 bases not matched to a gene. There are 14 residues in the CDR3. The CDR3 DNA reads TGTGCCAGCAGCCTCCGGGACAGAAACTATGAGCAGTTCTTC. It codes for CASSLRDRNYEQFF.

This clonotype was detected a few times. The chain joins TRBV2 to TRBJ1-3; no firm D call. Trimming removed 5 bases from V and 0 bases from J, with 11 bases in between. The CDR3 is 15 residues long. Germline loops: CDR1 SNHLY, CDR2 FYNNEI. For the CDR3, the DNA is TGTGCCAGCAGTAAGAGCAGCCACTCTGGAAACACCATATATTTT. Translating it yields CASSKSSHSGNTIYF.

This clonotype was observed a few times. V gene TRBV7-6 combines with J gene TRBJ2-1; 10 bases line up with TRBD1. The CDR3 covers 15 residues. The junction had 5 bases not matched to a gene; V was cut back by 7 bases and J by 2 bases. Germline V lookup: CDR1 SGHVS, CDR2 FNYEAQ. The CDR3 protein is CASTSGQGTYNEQFF. DNA of the CDR3: TGTGCCAGCACCTCGGGACAGGGGACCTACAATGAGCAGTTCTTC. Full variable domain (outside the CDR3, taken from reference TRBV7-6 and TRBJ2-1): GAGVSQSPRYKVTKRGQDVALRCDPISGHVSLYWYRQALGQGPEFLTYFNYEAQQDKSGLPNDRFSAERPEGSISTLTIQRTEQRDSAMYRCASTSGQGTYNEQFFGPGTRLTVL.

This clonotype was observed a few times. V and J are TRBV5-1 and TRBJ2-7, with TRBD1 identical over 11 bases. The CDR3 has 15 residues. The V segment lost 2 bases and the J segment 3 bases; nucleotides outside the gene matches: 4. Germline lookup yields CDR1 SGHRS and CDR2 YFSETQ. CDR3 DNA: TGCGCCAGCAGCTTCGTGGGGACAGGGGGCTACGAGCAGTACTTC. This sequence encodes CASSFVGTGGYEQYF.

This clonotype is deemed medium-sized. This chain connects TRBV6-5 to TRBJ1-2, with a possible D match to TRBD1 (6 bases). V lost 0 bases, J lost 8 bases, and 10 bases lay in between. Germline values: CDR1 MNHEY, CDR2 SVGAGI. This CDR3 contains 13 residues. The CDR3 sequence is CASSYSTRGGYTF. CDR3 in DNA: TGTGCCAGCAGTTACTCGACCAGGGGAGGCTACACCTTC.

This clonotype was recorded a few times. The chain's CDR3 is CASSFGYNSPLHF. The CDR3 DNA follows: TGTGCCAGCAGCTTCGGATATAATTCACCCCTCCACTTT. The chain uses TRBV11-2 and TRBJ1-6; D is ambiguous. CDR1 is SGHAT, CDR2 FQNNGV, per germline. The ends were cut back, 3 bases at V and 4 bases at J, with 4 bases in the middle. CDR3 length: 13 residues.

The chain carries TRBV9 and TRBJ1-1; D ambiguous. V lost 0 bases and J lost 5, with 11 bases in between. The CDR3 is made up of 14 amino acids. Germline V gene sequence: CDR1 SGDLS, CDR2 YYNGEE. Here the CDR3 reads CASSVAQASTEAFF. The CDR3 bases are TGTGCCAGCAGCGTAGCCCAGGCGAGTACTGAAGCTTTCTTT.

Ten or more counts support this clonotype. This rearrangement joins TRBV7-3 to TRBJ2-3; maybe TRBD2 (5 bases). Deletions cut 5 bases from V and 2 bases from J, with 11 bases between. CDR3 length: 14 amino acids. Germline loops: CDR1 SGHTA, CDR2 FQGTGA. The CDR3 sequence is CASSASGYTDTQYF. The CDR3 coding sequence is TGTGCCAGCAGCGCCAGCGGTTACACAGATACGCAGTATTTT.

This clonotype has a count of ten or more. This chain links TRBV6-5 with TRBJ2-5; D perhaps matches TRBD1 (7 bases). V was pared by 2 bases and J by 4 bases, with 17 bases between. Germline V gives CDR1 MNHEY, CDR2 SVGAGI. The CDR3 totals 16 residues. The CDR3 region is CASSYRWRGLGETQYF. CDR3 nucleotide sequence: TGTGCCAGCAGTTACCGGTGGAGGGGGCTTGGAGAGACCCAGTACTTC.

The chain has TRBV21-1 and TRBJ2-7; TRBD1, as called in the table, went unchecked against the DNA. TRBV21-1 is termed a pseudogene. This CDR3 has 13 residues. CDR3: CASSTRDHKEQYV. The DNA for the CDR3 is TGTGCCAGCAGCACCAGGGACCATAAAGAGCAGTACGTC.

This chain joins TRBV6-6 and TRBJ1-2; 8 bases are a match to TRBD1. Germline lookup yields CDR1 MNHNY and CDR2 SVGAGI (reference sequence). Losses at the gene ends were 2 bases for V and 4 bases for J; bases not matched to a gene: 6. The CDR3 length is 15 residues. CDR3 sequence: CASSYEPGQVYGYTF. Written as DNA, the CDR3 is TGTGCCAGCAGTTACGAACCGGGACAGGTCTATGGCTACACCTTC.

The chain joins TRBV5-1 to TRBJ2-2; 10 nucleotides agree with TRBD2. The germline CDR1 and CDR2 sequences are SGHRS and YFSETQ. With V trimmed by 5 bases and J by 5 bases, 9 bases remained unmatched. The length of the CDR3 is 16 residues. The CDR3: CASRASGGSSTGELFF. The CDR3 bases are TGCGCCAGCAGAGCTAGCGGGGGATCTAGTACCGGGGAGCTGTTTTTT.

A few counts support this clonotype. The chain employs TRBV28 and TRBJ2-7; D is ambiguous. This CDR3 contains 12 residues. The germline V gene encodes CDR1 MDHEN and CDR2 SYDVKM. The V gene lost 2 bases and the J gene lost 3 bases, with 5 bases spanning the gap. The CDR3 region is CASSLDGYEQYV. As DNA, the CDR3 is TGTGCCAGCAGTTTAGATGGCTACGAGCAGTACGTC.

CDR3 protein: CASSFRQGDGYTF. DNA for the CDR3: TGTGCCAGTAGTTTCCGACAGGGGGATGGCTACACCTTC. The rearrangement uses TRBV19 and TRBJ1-2, with 9 positions matching TRBD1. V lost 5 bases, J lost 6 bases, and 4 bases stayed unmatched. The CDR3 is made up of 13 amino acids. CDR1 and CDR2 (germline): LNHDA, SQIVND (reference sequence).

This clonotype was seen a few times. The chain is built from TRBV14 and TRBJ2-2; D unclear. The ends were cut back, 0 bases at V and 2 bases at J, with 16 bases in the middle. Germline V gene data show CDR1 as SGHDN and CDR2 as FVKESK. The CDR3 runs to 18 residues. Here the CDR3 DNA reads TGTGCCAGCAGCCAAGAATCGTCGTTACAGCAAAACACCGGGGAGCTGTTTTTT. Amino acid sequence: CASSQESSLQQNTGELFF.

This clonotype has at least ten counts. This chain connects TRBV5-1 to TRBJ2-5; 7 nucleotides match TRBD2. The CDR3 is 13 amino acids. J lost 4 bases, V lost 4 bases, and 4 bases had no gene match. Per germline, CDR1 SGHRS and CDR2 YFSETQ. This chain's CDR3 is CASSTVAGETQYF. CDR3 in DNA: TGCGCCAGCAGCACCGTAGCGGGAGAGACCCAGTACTTC.

This clonotype was seen only a few times. The chain joins TRBV25-1 to TRBJ2-7; tentatively, D is TRBD2 (6 bases). The CDR3 runs 18 residues. Germline V gene lookup returns CDR1 MGHDK and CDR2 SYGVNS. Trimming removed 2 bases at V and 3 bases at J, with 23 bases between. CDR3 coding DNA: TGTGCCAGCAGTGAAGGTAGCGAGGGACTCACTAAATTCTACGAGCAGTACTTC. It encodes CASSEGSEGLTKFYEQYF.

The chain joins TRBV20-1 to TRBJ1-6; no reliable D call. This CDR3 region has 14 residues. V lost 3 bases to trimming and J lost 4 bases, with 10 bases between them. Per the germline V gene, CDR1 is DFQATT and CDR2 is SNEGSKA (reference sequence). Written as DNA, the CDR3 is TGCAGTGCTAGTTACGTAGGTTATAATTCACCCCTCCACTTT. Translated: CSASYVGYNSPLHF.

This clonotype has only a few counts. The rearrangement joins TRBV12-3 or TRBV12-4 to TRBJ1-4; D might be TRBD1 (5 bases). V was trimmed by 5 bases and J by 10 bases, leaving 20 bases between them. The CDR3 covers 15 residues. The CDR3 nucleotides are TGTGCCAGCAGTCTAAGATTTACAGGCGGGGGAAAACTGTTTTTT. The encoded protein is CASSLRFTGGGKLFF.

This clonotype has only a few counts. The V call is TRBV2, the J call TRBJ2-2; D perhaps matches TRBD2 (6 bases). Deletions cut 5 bases from V and 5 bases from J, with 9 bases between. CDR1 and CDR2 from the germline V gene are SNHLY and FYNNEI. This CDR3 region has 13 residues. CDR3 region: CASSSEGTGELFF. The CDR3 DNA reads as TGTGCCAGCAGTTCGGAGGGAACCGGGGAGCTGTTTTTT.

The V gene is TRBV12-3 or TRBV12-4, the J gene TRBJ2-3, with 14 nucleotides matching TRBD2. V shed 7 bases, J shed 2 bases, and the junction held 8 bases outside the gene matches. This CDR3 is built from 17 residues. In DNA form, the CDR3 reads TGTGCCAGCACCCTCGGACTAGCGGGGGGCATCACAGATACGCAGTATTTT. Encoded protein: CASTLGLAGGITDTQYF.

This clonotype was observed many times. The chain uses TRBV5-1 and TRBJ2-1; TRBD2 matches 12 bases. The V gene end was trimmed by 4 bases and the J gene end by 5 bases; junction bases not matched to a gene: 4. Germline lookup yields CDR1 SGHRS and CDR2 YFSETQ. The CDR3 consists of 15 residues. CDR3 bases: TGCGCCAGCAGCCCTCTAGCGGGGGGGGACAATGAGCAGTTCTTC. Translation: CASSPLAGGDNEQFF.

In this sample, this clonotype turned up a few times. The chain combines TRBV6-5 with TRBJ1-4; TRBD1 agrees at 7 bases. V dropped 4 bases and J dropped 3; count of bases not matched to a gene: 5. The CDR3 sequence is 15 residues long. Germline V CDR1 and CDR2: MNHEY, SVGAGI. The CDR3 coding sequence is TGTGCCAGCAGTTCCCTCAGGGGGGCTAATGAAAAACTGTTTTTT. Protein: CASSSLRGANEKLFF.

Only one count was recorded for this clonotype. This sequence joins TRBV9 and TRBJ1-6; 7 bases agree with TRBD1. V trimming: 3 bases; J trimming: 11 bases; junction bases outside the gene matches: 2. The germline V gene encodes CDR1 SGDLS and CDR2 YYNGEE. This CDR3 is 12 amino acids long. CDR3 amino acids: CASSAGGTPLHF. The CDR3, as DNA: TGTGCCAGCAGCGCAGGGGGGACACCCCTCCACTTT.